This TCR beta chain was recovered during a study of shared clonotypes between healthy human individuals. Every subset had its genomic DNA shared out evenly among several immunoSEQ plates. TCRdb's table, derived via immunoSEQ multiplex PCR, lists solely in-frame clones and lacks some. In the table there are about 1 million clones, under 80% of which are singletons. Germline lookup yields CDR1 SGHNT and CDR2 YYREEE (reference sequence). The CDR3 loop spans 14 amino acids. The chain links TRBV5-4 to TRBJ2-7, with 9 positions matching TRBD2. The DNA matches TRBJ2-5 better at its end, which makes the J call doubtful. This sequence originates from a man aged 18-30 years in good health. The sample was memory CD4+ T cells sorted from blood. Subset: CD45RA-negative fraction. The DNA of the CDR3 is TGTGCCAGCAGCAGTAGCGGGGGAGCGGGGACCCAGTACTTC. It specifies CASSSSGGAGTQYF.